The 25 T cell receptor beta chains listed next were all sequenced from one sample in a study of T cell repertoires in cytomegalovirus infection. These receptors have no identified antigens. One entry per CDR3 protein results from TCRdb running MiXCR on the reads. The table includes about 830,000 distinct CDR3 sequences, roughly 33% detected once. The starting material was cultured CD8+ T cells from PBMCs, obtained from culture after CMV antigen stimulation. These receptors were collected from a human donor in good health (CMV status not recorded). Some clones in this sample may be carry-over from other donors' samples.

V usage is TRBV4-2 and J usage is TRBJ1-5, with 7 bases fitting TRBD1. The CDR3 has 19 amino acids. The ends lost 0 bases at V and 2 bases at J; junction bases unmatched: 13. CDR1 and CDR2 from the germline V gene are LGHNA and YNFKEQ. CDR3 sequence: CASSQDRDSPILRNQPQHF. CDR3 in DNA: TGTGCCAGCAGCCAAGATCGGGACAGTCCCATCCTTCGCAATCAGCCCCAGCATTTT.

This clonotype was observed many times. The chain combines TRBV12-3 or TRBV12-4 with TRBJ1-1; D remains ambiguous. The CDR3 contains 14 residues. Trimming left V 1 base short and J 0 bases short, with 6 bases between. The CDR3 DNA reads as TGTGCCAGCAGTTTAGTGCTCGTGAACACTGAAGCTTTCTTT. It translates to CASSLVLVNTEAFF.

Note on this clonotype: At one of its ends the junction is not consistent with the germline gene, which may arise from a read error. J is TRBJ2-3 and V is TRBV7-6; the match to TRBD1 covers 9 bases. The CDR3 has 15 amino acids. Germline V gene data show CDR1 as SGHVS and CDR2 as FNYEAQ. The CDR3 loop is CASSHRGLGTDTQYF. CDR3 nucleotide sequence: TGTGCTAGCAGCCACAGGGGGCTCGGGACAGATACGCAGTATTTT. Using reference TRBV7-6 and TRBJ2-3 for the parts outside the CDR3, the full variable domain is GAGVSQSPRYKVTKRGQDVALRCDPISGHVSLYWYRQALGQGPEFLTYFNYEAQQDKSGLPNDRFSAERPEGSISTLTIQRTEQRDSAMYRCASSHRGLGTDTQYFGPGTRLTVL.

Here the CDR3 DNA reads TGTGCCAGCAGGGTCACCGGCAATCAGCCCCAGCATTTT. Encoded protein: CASRVTGNQPQHF. The chain recombines TRBV12-3 or TRBV12-4 with TRBJ1-5; D call uncertain. With 6 bases removed from V and 2 bases from J, the gap between germline ends came to 8 bases. The CDR3 extends over 13 amino acids.

This clonotype appeared many times. This chain links TRBV7-2 with TRBJ1-2; D is unclear. Trimming left V 3 bases short and J 2 bases short, with 19 bases between. This CDR3 is built from 17 residues. CDR1 is SGHTA, CDR2 FQGNSA, per germline. CDR3 DNA: TGTGCCAGCAGCTTTAATGGACCCCACCTACCCAACTATGGCTACACCTTC. This sequence encodes CASSFNGPHLPNYGYTF. The full variable domain, with the rest looked up from reference TRBV7-2 and TRBJ1-2, is GAGVSQSPSNKVTEKGKDVELRCDPISGHTALYWYRQSLGQGLEFLIYFQGNSAPDKSGLPSDRFSAERTGGSVSTLTIQRTQQEDSAVYLCASSFNGPHLPNYGYTFGSGTRLTVV.

V is TRBV19 and J is TRBJ2-5; D may correspond to TRBD1 or TRBD2 (5 bases each). This CDR3 has 15 amino acids. Germline V gene lookup returns CDR1 LNHDA and CDR2 SQIVND (reference sequence). The ends were cut back, 2 bases at V and 2 bases at J, with 12 bases in the middle. CDR3 coding DNA: TGTGCCAGTAGTATATTCGGGGACGGTCAAGAGACCCAGTACTTC. Protein product: CASSIFGDGQETQYF.

This clonotype was seen a few times. The chain employs TRBV27 and TRBJ2-1; D tentatively reads TRBD1 or TRBD2 (6 bases each). V was cut by 5 bases and J by 7 bases, with 18 bases left in between. The CDR3 is 15 residues long. CDR1 is MNHEY and CDR2 is SMNVEV in the germline V gene (reference sequence). Written as DNA, the CDR3 is TGTGCCAGCAGTCGCCCGGGGGCGTCGGGGAATGAGCAGTTCTTC. Translation gives CASSRPGASGNEQFF.

This clonotype was picked up many times. This chain joins TRBV6-5 and TRBJ1-3; D unresolved. The germline V and J ends were trimmed by 2 bases and 0 bases, with 8 bases remaining between them. There are 15 residues in the CDR3. Looked up from germline, CDR1 is MNHEY and CDR2 is SVGAGI. CDR3 region: CASSYDGSSGNTIYF. As DNA, the CDR3 is TGTGCCAGCAGTTACGACGGGAGCTCTGGAAACACCATATATTTT.

The chain employs TRBV7-8 and TRBJ2-7; the match to TRBD1 covers 7 bases. The CDR3 runs 15 residues. V was clipped by 5 bases and J by 0 bases; unmatched bases: 7. CDR1 is SGHVS, CDR2 FQNEAQ, per germline. CDR3 nucleotides: TGTGCCAGCAGCCATCAGGACAGGCGCTCCTACGAGCAGTACTTC. Translated, it gives CASSHQDRRSYEQYF.

This chain connects TRBV7-4 to TRBJ2-1; D may be TRBD2 (6 bases). The CDR3 has 15 amino acids. CDR1 and CDR2 (germline): SGHVT, SQSDAQ. Trimming stripped 2 bases from V and 4 bases from J, with 12 bases between. In DNA, the CDR3 is TGTGCCAGCAGCTTATATGGGGGGATATACAATGAGCAGTTCTTC. Its protein is CASSLYGGIYNEQFF.

This chain links TRBV7-9 with TRBJ2-7; TRBD1 aligns across 9 bases. Trimming at V came to 5 bases and at J to 1 base, leaving 9 bases not matched to a gene. CDR1 and CDR2 (germline): SEHNR, FQNEAQ (reference sequence). The CDR3 extends over 16 amino acids. The CDR3 here is CASSQERDRVSYEQYF. The CDR3 DNA sequence: TGTGCCAGCAGCCAAGAAAGGGACAGGGTGTCCTACGAGCAGTACTTC.

This clonotype was picked up a small number of times. This chain connects TRBV7-9 to TRBJ2-7; D gene unclear. Germline V lookup: CDR1 SEHNR, CDR2 FQNEAQ (reference sequence). The CDR3 extends over 14 amino acids. Trimming pared 5 bases from V and 0 bases from J, leaving 11 bases between. CDR3 sequence: CASSGRQSSYEQYF. The CDR3 DNA follows: TGTGCCAGCAGCGGACGACAAAGCTCCTACGAGCAGTACTTC.

The CDR3 DNA sequence: TGTGCCAGCAGTTTGTTGGCCTCTAGCACAGATACGCAGTATTTT. Its translation is CASSLLASSTDTQYF. The chain uses TRBV28 and TRBJ2-3; no clear D gene. The ends were cut back, 3 bases at V and 0 bases at J, with 10 bases in the middle. CDR3 size: 15 residues. The V gene's germline CDR1 is MDHEN and CDR2 SYDVKM.

This clonotype was recorded at least ten times. The chain has TRBV7-6 and TRBJ2-1; no definite D call. Trimming removed 5 bases at V and 0 bases at J, with 20 bases between. Germline-derived CDR1 and CDR2 are SGHVS and FNYEAQ. CDR3 length: 18 amino acids. Written as DNA, the CDR3 is TGTGCCAGCAGCCCTCTCCCGGTCTCTCGACCCTCCTACAATGAGCAGTTCTTC. Translation: CASSPLPVSRPSYNEQFF.

In this sample, this clonotype turned up a few times. The rearrangement uses TRBV6-6 and TRBJ1-5, with D hard to call. The germline V gene encodes CDR1 MNHNY and CDR2 SVGAGI (reference sequence). The CDR3 has 14 amino acids. Trimming pared 9 bases from V and 1 base from J, leaving 13 bases between. CDR3 DNA sequence: TGTGCCAGAACCGGAACTAGGAGCAATCAGCCCCAGCATTTT. Translated, it gives CARTGTRSNQPQHF.

This clonotype was detected a few times. The V gene is TRBV15, the J gene TRBJ1-1, with 10 nucleotides matching TRBD1. Germline loops: CDR1 LNHNV, CDR2 YYDKDF (reference sequence). Trimming took 5 bases from V and 6 from J; bases not matched to a gene: 6. This CDR3 has 14 amino acids. The CDR3 here is CATSPDRGAAEAFF. CDR3 in DNA: TGTGCCACCAGCCCGGACAGGGGGGCGGCTGAAGCTTTCTTT.

This chain joins TRBV2 and TRBJ2-7, with D perhaps assigned TRBD1 or TRBD2 (5 bases each). Trimming shortened V by 7 bases and J by 2 bases, and 18 bases separated the two germline ends. Germline loops: CDR1 SNHLY, CDR2 FYNNEI. This CDR3 has 15 residues. CDR3 nucleotide sequence: TGTGCCAGCAAGCCCCGGTCCAGGGAGACCTACGAGCAGTACTTC. Its translation is CASKPRSRETYEQYF.

The chain links TRBV19 to TRBJ2-1; D is undetermined. Trimming shortened V by 3 bases and J by 3 bases, and 12 bases separated the two germline ends. Germline loops: CDR1 LNHDA, CDR2 SQIVND (reference sequence). This CDR3 has 15 amino acids. Here the CDR3 DNA reads TGTGCCAGTAGTATCGGTAGGGTGGGCTACAATGAGCAGTTCTTC. Amino acid sequence: CASSIGRVGYNEQFF.

The chain couples TRBV6-4 to TRBJ1-1; D gene unclear. Germline lookup yields CDR1 MRHNA and CDR2 SNTAGT. Trimming took 2 bases from V and 1 from J, leaving 17 bases between them. CDR3 size: 17 residues. The CDR3 region is CASSDLTLLRGNTEAFF. DNA of the CDR3: TGTGCCAGCAGTGACCTCACCCTCCTCCGGGGGAACACTGAAGCTTTCTTT.

This clonotype showed up just a few times. This chain connects TRBV12-3 or TRBV12-4 to TRBJ2-2; D uncertain. Trimming removed 3 bases from V and 1 base from J, with 9 bases in between. The CDR3 is 15 residues long. DNA for the CDR3: TGTGCCAGCAGTTTTTGGCCAGAGAACACCGGGGAGCTGTTTTTT. It translates to CASSFWPENTGELFF.

The chain links TRBV20-1 to TRBJ2-3; 11 nucleotides line up with TRBD2. Germline assignment: CDR1 DFQATT and CDR2 SNEGSKA (reference sequence). The length of the CDR3 is 16 residues. V lost 0 bases and J lost 6; bases outside the gene matches: 8. The CDR3: CSARDLTSGGPDTQYF. CDR3 coding DNA: TGCAGTGCTAGAGATCTAACTAGCGGGGGTCCGGATACGCAGTATTTT.

This clonotype was counted once. This chain uses TRBV7-8 with TRBJ1-1; D remains unclear. In germline, CDR1 is SGHVS, CDR2 FQNEAQ. The CDR3 is made up of 17 amino acids. Trimming cost V 1 base and J 0 bases, with 15 bases left between them. CDR3 protein: CASSLVSKFSMNTEAFF. The CDR3 DNA reads TGTGCCAGCAGCTTAGTCTCCAAGTTTAGCATGAACACTGAAGCTTTCTTT.

The gene calls are TRBV7-8 and TRBJ2-1; 8 nucleotides align to TRBD2. Looked up from germline, CDR1 is SGHVS and CDR2 is FQNEAQ. V was clipped by 10 bases and J by 9 bases; unmatched bases: 8. The CDR3 spans 12 residues. DNA for the CDR3: TGTGCCACCACCGCGGGGGGCATTGAGCAGTTCTTC. Residues: CATTAGGIEQFF.

This clonotype was observed many times. The rearrangement links TRBV7-6 to TRBJ2-3; D is possibly TRBD1 (6 bases). CDR3 length: 16 residues. The germline CDR1 and CDR2 sequences are SGHVS and FNYEAQ. V lost 1 base and J 2 bases, leaving 13 bases between the germline ends. The CDR3 DNA sequence: TGTGCCAGCAGCTTAGAAGAAGGGGGTTTCACAGATACGCAGTATTTT. Translated: CASSLEEGGFTDTQYF. The full variable domain, with the rest looked up from reference TRBV7-6 and TRBJ2-3, is GAGVSQSPRYKVTKRGQDVALRCDPISGHVSLYWYRQALGQGPEFLTYFNYEAQQDKSGLPNDRFSAERPEGSISTLTIQRTEQRDSAMYRCASSLEEGGFTDTQYFGPGTRLTVL.

The genes are TRBV20-1 and TRBJ2-7, with D possibly being TRBD1 or TRBD2 (5 bases each). The length of the CDR3 is 13 residues. Germline assignment: CDR1 DFQATT and CDR2 SNEGSKA (reference sequence). Trimming stripped 3 bases from V and 1 base from J, with 10 bases between. CDR3 bases: TGCAGTGCTAGGACGGGGCCATCCTACGAGCAGTACGTC. It yields the protein CSARTGPSYEQYV.